The T cell receptor beta chain described here comes from a study of regulatory T cells in long-lasting Graves disease. Whole-study results and caveats: Persistent disease exhibited a predilection for TRBV28, TRBJ1-2 and TRBJ2-5.

This sample's time point: newly diagnosed GD, antithyroid drugs for less than 3 months. There was RNA extracted from PBMCs, and the TCR library was made from it. Arm-PCR with iRepertoire HTBI primers amplified the CDR3 regions for these TCR beta libraries. TCRdb itself ran the multiplex PCR reads through MiXCR, one entry per CDR3 protein. Here the sample spans some 500,000 distinct CDR3 sequences, roughly 16% being singletons. This clonotype was detected only a few times. Its target is not known. Trimming took 8 bases from V and 2 from J, leaving 14 bases between them. The length of the CDR3 is 14 residues. CDR1 is WSHSY and CDR2 is SAAADI in the germline V gene. The data also belong to a second study, concerning T cells in Graves' hyperthyroidism and ophthalmopathy. As reported in that work: Thyroid ultrasound, orbital computed tomography, clinical symptoms, and serum thyroxine and TRAb underpinned diagnoses. TCR CDR3 underwent first-round RT-PCR with the HTBI primer set. Ophthalmopathy could be told apart from stable hyperthyroidism with a 13 V-J model.

Material: peripheral blood mononuclear cells (PBMCs), obtained at new diagnosis, from a patient treated with antithyroid drugs. The receptor comes from a woman aged 35-65 years with Graves disease. The chain carries TRBV10-2 and TRBJ2-3; D is perhaps TRBD1 (6 bases). The chain's CDR3 is CASGGRTLTDTQYF. In DNA, the CDR3 is TGCGCCAGCGGGGGCCGGACCCTCACAGATACGCAGTATTTT.